These 16 T cell receptor beta chains originate from one sample sequenced in a study of T-cell memory formation after mild COVID-19. A single record per CDR3 protein comes from TCRdb applying MiXCR to the 5' RACE reads. The table has fewer than 110,000 distinct CDR3 sequences, over 13% seen once. The source material was PBMCs or a T cell subset sorted from them (not recorded which). Source of these receptors: a man younger than 30 who had mild COVID-19 (a few samples of this study predate the infection). Cell type and time point are not known.

The chain employs TRBV6-5 and TRBJ2-3; 7 bases are a match to TRBD1. From germline, CDR1 is MNHEY and CDR2 SVGAGI. V lost 5 bases to trimming and J lost 2 bases; unmatched junction nucleotides: 4. CDR3 length: 14 amino acids. The DNA of the CDR3 is TGTGCCAGCAGTACGGACAGGCACACAGATACGCAGTATTTT. Translating gives CASSTDRHTDTQYF.

This sequence joins TRBV12-3 or TRBV12-4 and TRBJ2-3, with D possibly called TRBD1 or TRBD2 (6 bases each). The CDR3 runs to 17 residues. Trimming took off 6 bases at V and 8 bases at J, with 27 bases between the two ends. CDR3 nucleotide sequence: TGTGCCAGCAGCTTGGGTCTCGGAGGGGGAGCAAGGGGTACGCAGTATTTT. As protein: CASSLGLGGGARGTQYF.

This clonotype was seen only a few times. The gene calls are TRBV7-3 and TRBJ2-2, with 8 bases fitting TRBD2. V shed 5 bases, J shed 8 bases, and the junction held 13 bases outside the gene matches. The CDR3 has 16 amino acids. Germline lookup yields CDR1 SGHTA and CDR2 FQGTGA. CDR3 residues: CASSPRRGGFAGELFF. For the CDR3, the DNA is TGTGCCAGCAGCCCCCGCCGGGGGGGGTTTGCTGGGGAGCTGTTTTTT.

The chain carries TRBV29-1 and TRBJ1-1; D ambiguous. Germline loops: CDR1 SQVTM, CDR2 ANQGSEA. V lost 2 bases and J 1 base, leaving 5 bases between the germline ends. This CDR3 region has 12 residues. The CDR3 loop reads CSVEQRNTEAFF. In DNA, the CDR3 is TGCAGCGTTGAACAGAGGAACACTGAAGCTTTCTTT.

The J gene is TRBJ2-7, the V gene TRBV7-2; TRBD1 or TRBD2 may be the D gene (5 bases each). With 5 bases removed from V and 0 bases from J, the gap between germline ends came to 11 bases. Germline CDR1 is SGHTA and CDR2 is FQGNSA. The CDR3 consists of 14 residues. The CDR3 reads CASSHPGTSYEQYF. In DNA, the CDR3 is TGTGCCAGCAGCCATCCAGGGACCTCCTACGAGCAGTACTTC.

V is TRBV12-3 or TRBV12-4 and J is TRBJ2-7; D possibly corresponds to TRBD2 (5 bases). The CDR3 contains 15 residues. V lost 2 bases to trimming and J lost 0 bases, with 11 bases between them. DNA of the CDR3: TGTGCCAGCAGTTTAAGTACGGGGAGCTCCTACGAGCAGTACTTC. Residues: CASSLSTGSSYEQYF.

This clonotype has just a few counts. This chain joins TRBV5-1 and TRBJ2-3, with D hard to call. Trimming took 4 bases from V and 4 from J, leaving 10 bases between them. Per the germline V gene, CDR1 is SGHRS and CDR2 is YFSETQ. This CDR3 contains 13 residues. CDR3 loop: CASSIERPDTQYF. The DNA for the CDR3 is TGCGCCAGCAGCATAGAGCGTCCAGATACGCAGTATTTT.

There are a few counts of this clonotype. The J gene is TRBJ2-3, the V gene TRBV4-2; D is undetermined. Germline V lookup: CDR1 LGHNA, CDR2 YNFKEQ. There are 15 residues in the CDR3. Trimming removed 1 base at V and 2 bases at J, with 10 bases between. The CDR3 spells CASSQVDPVTDTQYF. The CDR3 DNA is TGTGCCAGCAGCCAAGTCGACCCGGTCACAGATACGCAGTATTTT.

This clonotype was observed a single time. This chain joins TRBV7-2 and TRBJ2-7; TRBD1 might be the D (6 bases). This CDR3 is 14 amino acids long. V dropped 5 bases and J dropped 4 bases, with 15 bases sitting between them. The germline V gene encodes CDR1 SGHTA and CDR2 FQGNSA. The CDR3 here is CASSLGGQGYEQYV. Written as DNA, the CDR3 is TGTGCCAGCAGCCTAGGGGGTCAGGGGTACGAGCAGTACGTC.

This clonotype was seen a handful of times. The chain recombines TRBV14 with TRBJ1-6, with 7 nucleotides matching TRBD1. This CDR3 region has 15 residues. The germline CDR1 and CDR2 sequences are SGHDN and FVKESK. The V and J ends lost 0 bases and 10 bases, in that order; junction bases with no gene match: 6. The CDR3 DNA reads TGTGCCAGCAGCCAAGATGTGACAGGGTTCTCACCCCTCCACTTT. It yields the protein CASSQDVTGFSPLHF.

This clonotype was detected only a few times. CDR3 amino acids: CASSQTADSYEQYF. In DNA form, the CDR3 reads TGTGCCAGCAGTCAGACTGCCGACTCGTACGAGCAGTACTTC. The rearrangement joins TRBV7-9 to TRBJ2-7, with no clear D. Germline CDR1 SEHNR, CDR2 FQNEAQ (reference sequence). Between the trimmed V and J ends, which lost 6 bases and 4 bases, there was a span of 16 bases. This CDR3 is 14 amino acids long.

This clonotype was seen a few times. This rearrangement joins TRBV19 to TRBJ2-7; 8 bases align to TRBD1. Unmatched junction bases numbered 6, after V lost 6 bases and J lost 5 bases. The CDR3 loop spans 13 amino acids. CDR1 is LNHDA and CDR2 is SQIVND in the germline V gene (reference sequence). The DNA of the CDR3 is TGTGCCAGTAGCTGGACAGGGATCCACGAGCAGTACTTC. This translates into CASSWTGIHEQYF.

In its sample, this clonotype was seen a few times. The V call is TRBV4-1, the J call TRBJ2-3; D could derive from TRBD1 or TRBD2 (5 bases each). The V end lost 7 bases, the J end lost 5 bases, and 13 bases lay between the germline ends. The V gene's germline CDR1 is MGHRA and CDR2 YSYEKL. The CDR3 sequence is 13 residues long. The CDR3 reads CASIDSGGDTQYF. DNA of the CDR3: TGCGCCAGCATAGACAGCGGAGGAGATACGCAGTATTTT.

This clonotype was detected only a few times. The V gene is TRBV7-9, the J gene TRBJ2-3, with 10 bases lining up with TRBD2. Germline trimming cut 1 base from V and 2 bases from J; bases unmatched to any gene: 6. Germline CDR1 SEHNR, CDR2 FQNEAQ (reference sequence). The CDR3 consists of 17 residues. Written as DNA, the CDR3 is TGTGCCAGCAGCTTAGTCGGACTAGCGGAACACACAGATACGCAGTATTTT. This codes for CASSLVGLAEHTDTQYF.

This chain connects TRBV20-1 to TRBJ1-1; D remains ambiguous. In germline, CDR1 is DFQATT, CDR2 SNEGSKA (reference sequence). With 0 bases removed from V and 2 bases from J, the gap between germline ends came to 16 bases. The CDR3 contains 16 residues. In DNA, the CDR3 is TGCAGTGCTAGAGATCTAAGTTTACAGATAAACACTGAAGCTTTCTTT. Protein sequence: CSARDLSLQINTEAFF.

This clonotype was observed a few times. The V and J genes are TRBV5-1 and TRBJ2-7, with D tentatively TRBD1 (5 bases). The CDR3 totals 14 residues. Trimming stripped 3 bases from V and 0 bases from J, with 10 bases between. Germline CDR1 and CDR2: SGHRS and YFSETQ. CDR3 sequence reads: CASSSYRNSYEQYF. In DNA form, the CDR3 reads TGCGCCAGCAGCTCTTACAGGAACTCCTACGAGCAGTACTTC. The whole variable domain, remainder taken from reference TRBV5-1 and TRBJ2-7, is KAGVTQTPRYLIKTRGQQVTLSCSPISGHRSVSWYQQTPGQGLQFLFEYFSETQRNKGNFPGRFSGRQFSNSRSEMNVSTLELGDSALYLCASSSYRNSYEQYFGPGTRLTVT.